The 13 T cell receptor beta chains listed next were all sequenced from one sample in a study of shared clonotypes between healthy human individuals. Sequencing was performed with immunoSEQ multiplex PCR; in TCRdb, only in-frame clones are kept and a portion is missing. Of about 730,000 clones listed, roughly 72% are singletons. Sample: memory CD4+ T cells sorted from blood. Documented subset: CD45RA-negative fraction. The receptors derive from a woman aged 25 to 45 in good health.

The CDR3 loop is CASSLAGRSEQYF. As DNA, the CDR3 is TGCGCCAGCAGCTTGGCCGGGAGAAGCGAGCAGTACTTC. This chain connects TRBV5-1 to TRBJ2-7; a weak D match, TRBD2 (6 bases). Trimming shortened V by 0 bases and J by 6 bases, and 10 bases separated the two germline ends. Germline V gene sequence: CDR1 SGHRS, CDR2 YFSETQ. The CDR3 is made up of 13 amino acids.

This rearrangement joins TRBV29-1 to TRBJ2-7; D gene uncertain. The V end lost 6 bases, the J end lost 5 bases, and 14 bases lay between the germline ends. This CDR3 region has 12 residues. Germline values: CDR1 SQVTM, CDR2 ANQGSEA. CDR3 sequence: CSVLTKTNEQYF. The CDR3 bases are TGCAGCGTACTGACAAAAACCAACGAGCAGTACTTC.

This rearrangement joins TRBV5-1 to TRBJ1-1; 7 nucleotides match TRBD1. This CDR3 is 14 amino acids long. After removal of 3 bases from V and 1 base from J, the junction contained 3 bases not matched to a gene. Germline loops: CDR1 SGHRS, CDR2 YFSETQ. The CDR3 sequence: CASSWDSRNTEAFF. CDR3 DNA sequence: TGCGCCAGCAGCTGGGACAGTCGGAACACTGAAGCTTTCTTT.

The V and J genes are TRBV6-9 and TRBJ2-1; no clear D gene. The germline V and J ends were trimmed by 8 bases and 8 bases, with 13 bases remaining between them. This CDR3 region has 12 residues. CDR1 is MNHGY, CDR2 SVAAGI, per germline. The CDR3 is CASVGKAHEQFF. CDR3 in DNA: TGTGCCAGCGTGGGAAAAGCCCATGAGCAGTTCTTC.

Here the CDR3 DNA reads TGTGCCTGGAGCACAGACGAGATCTATGGCTACACCTTC. Encoded protein: CAWSTDEIYGYTF. The chain joins TRBV30 to TRBJ1-2; no clear D. The V end was cut by 3 bases, the J end by 4 bases, with 12 bases between. Germline-derived CDR1 and CDR2 are GTSNPN and SVGIG (reference sequence). This CDR3 is 13 amino acids long.

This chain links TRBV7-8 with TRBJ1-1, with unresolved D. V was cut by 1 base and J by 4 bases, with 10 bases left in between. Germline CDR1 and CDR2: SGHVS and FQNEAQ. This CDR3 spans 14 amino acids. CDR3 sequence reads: CASSLVVGSTEAFF. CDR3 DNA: TGTGCCAGCAGCTTAGTGGTAGGGAGCACTGAAGCTTTCTTT.

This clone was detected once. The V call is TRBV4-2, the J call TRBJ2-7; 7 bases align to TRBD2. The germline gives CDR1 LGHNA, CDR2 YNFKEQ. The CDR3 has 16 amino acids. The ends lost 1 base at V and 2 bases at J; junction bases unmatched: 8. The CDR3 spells CASSQVGLAEAYEQYF. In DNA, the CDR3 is TGTGCCAGCAGCCAAGTCGGCCTAGCGGAGGCCTACGAGCAGTACTTC.

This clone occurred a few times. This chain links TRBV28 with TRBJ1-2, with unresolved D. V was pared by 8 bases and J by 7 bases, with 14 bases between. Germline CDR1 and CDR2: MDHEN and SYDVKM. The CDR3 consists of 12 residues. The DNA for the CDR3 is TGTGCCAGCGAGGACCCGGGGTTTGGCTACACCTTC. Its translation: CASEDPGFGYTF.

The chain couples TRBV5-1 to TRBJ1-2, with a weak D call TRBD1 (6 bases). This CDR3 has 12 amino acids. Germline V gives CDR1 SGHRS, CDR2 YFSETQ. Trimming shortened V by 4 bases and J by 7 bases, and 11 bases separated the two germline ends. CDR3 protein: CASSTGQSGYTF. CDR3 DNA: TGCGCCAGCAGCACAGGACAGTCTGGCTACACCTTC.

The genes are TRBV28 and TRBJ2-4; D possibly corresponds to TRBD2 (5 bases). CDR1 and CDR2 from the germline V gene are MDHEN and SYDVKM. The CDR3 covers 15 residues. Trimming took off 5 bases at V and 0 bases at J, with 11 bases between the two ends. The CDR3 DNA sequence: TGTGCCAGCAGTAAACTAGGACTAGCCAAAAACATTCAGTACTTC. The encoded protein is CASSKLGLAKNIQYF.

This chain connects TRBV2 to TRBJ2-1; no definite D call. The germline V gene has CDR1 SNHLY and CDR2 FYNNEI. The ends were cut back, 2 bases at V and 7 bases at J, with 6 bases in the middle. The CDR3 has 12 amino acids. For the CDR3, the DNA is TGTGCCAGCAGTGAACAGTCTAATGAGCAGTTCTTC. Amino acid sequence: CASSEQSNEQFF.

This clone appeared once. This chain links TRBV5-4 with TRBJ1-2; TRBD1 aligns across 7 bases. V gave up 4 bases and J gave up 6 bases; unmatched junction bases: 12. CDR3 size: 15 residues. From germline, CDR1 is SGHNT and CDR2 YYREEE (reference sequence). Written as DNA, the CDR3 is TGTGCCAGCAGCCCTCTTGGGACAGTTGAAAATGGCTACACCTTC. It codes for CASSPLGTVENGYTF.

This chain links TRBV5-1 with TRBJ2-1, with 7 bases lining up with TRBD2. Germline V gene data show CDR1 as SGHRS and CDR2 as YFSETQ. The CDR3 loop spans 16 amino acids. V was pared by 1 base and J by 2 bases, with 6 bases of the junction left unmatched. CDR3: CASSLKSGTTYNEQFF. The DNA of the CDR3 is TGCGCCAGCAGCTTGAAGTCGGGGACTACCTACAATGAGCAGTTCTTC.